One and the same sample provided the 27 T cell receptor beta chains below, sequenced in a study of T cells and Merkel cell carcinoma outcomes. The repertoire was sequenced with immunoSEQ multiplex PCR; TCRdb's copy has only in-frame clones and lacks some. The data hold under 550 clones, with roughly nine tenths observed a single time. Sequenced input: tumor tissue from Merkel cell carcinoma. These receptors all come from a human donor with Merkel cell carcinoma.

J is TRBJ2-5 and V is TRBV5-6; either TRBD1 or TRBD2 may supply D (6 bases each). The CDR3 is 14 amino acids. The V end was cut by 0 bases, the J end by 1 base, with 7 bases between. Per the germline V gene, CDR1 is SGHDT and CDR2 is YYEEEE. The CDR3 sequence is CASSLGGAQETQYF. In nucleotides, the CDR3 is TGTGCCAGCAGCTTGGGGGGGGCCCAAGAGACCCAGTACTTC.

A note on this clone: A junction boundary mismatches the germline segment, possibly from a read error. The genes are TRBV30 and TRBJ1-6; D unclear. Looked up from germline, CDR1 is GTSNPN and CDR2 is SVGIG (reference sequence). This CDR3 has 12 residues. For the CDR3, the DNA is TGTGCCTGGAAGGGATCGGAGTCACCCCTCTACTTT. It encodes CAWKGSESPLYF.

This rearrangement joins TRBV11-2 to TRBJ2-3; 8 positions agree with TRBD2. The V segment lost 5 bases and the J segment 3 bases; nucleotides outside the gene matches: 10. This CDR3 spans 16 amino acids. CDR1 and CDR2 from the germline V gene are SGHAT and FQNNGV. The CDR3 sequence: CASSVPGGAWTDTQYF. The CDR3 bases are TGTGCCAGCAGCGTTCCCGGGGGGGCGTGGACAGATACGCAGTATTTT.

The chain combines TRBV6-5 with TRBJ1-2, with D tentatively TRBD1 (5 bases). V was pared by 5 bases and J by 4 bases, with 14 bases between. CDR1 MNHEY and CDR2 SVGAGI come from the germline V gene. This CDR3 contains 14 residues. This chain's CDR3 is CASSPTGLSYGYTF. The CDR3 nucleotides read TGTGCCAGCAGTCCGACGGGACTGTCCTATGGCTACACCTTC.

J is TRBJ1-2 and V is TRBV2, with 7 bases that match TRBD1. The CDR3 is 13 residues long. Germline CDR1 and CDR2: SNHLY and FYNNEI. V was clipped by 8 bases and J by 6 bases; unmatched bases: 9. CDR3 in amino acids: CASQTGLGDGYTF. For the CDR3, the DNA is TGTGCCAGCCAGACAGGGTTAGGGGATGGCTACACCTTC.

The chain is built from TRBV5-4 and TRBJ2-3; TRBD2 aligns across 11 bases. Trimming cost V 4 bases and J 3 bases; bases outside gene matches: 4. CDR1 SGHNT and CDR2 YYREEE come from the germline V gene (reference sequence). The CDR3 is 15 amino acids. CDR3 sequence reads: CASSPPSGGTDTQYF. CDR3 DNA sequence: TGTGCCAGCAGCCCACCTAGCGGGGGGACAGATACGCAGTATTTT.

This chain links TRBV11-1 with TRBJ1-6, with no clear D. Germline CDR1 reads SGHAT; CDR2 reads FQDESV (reference sequence). This CDR3 spans 14 amino acids. Trimming took off 2 bases at V and 7 bases at J, with 9 bases between the two ends. The CDR3 sequence: CASSLISRNSPLHF. CDR3 DNA: TGTGCCAGCAGCTTAATCTCCCGGAATTCACCCCTCCACTTT.

Notes on this clone: The junction shows a germline mismatch at one end, possibly a read error. The rearrangement links TRBV7-9 to TRBJ1-5; the D is unclear. The length of the CDR3 is 12 residues. Germline V gene lookup returns CDR1 SEHNR and CDR2 FQNEAQ (reference sequence). The CDR3 nucleotides read TGTACCAGCAGCTTAGGGAGTGGGCCCCAGCATTTT. This codes for CTSSLGSGPQHF.

This chain connects TRBV10-3 to TRBJ1-5; D possibly corresponds to TRBD1 (5 bases). The V end was cut by 5 bases, the J end by 4 bases, with 15 bases between. The CDR3 sequence is 15 residues long. Germline CDR1 is ENHRY and CDR2 is SYGVKD. In DNA form, the CDR3 reads TGTGCCATCAGTCCAGAGGGCCAGGGAAATCAGCCCCAGCATTTT. This translates into CAISPEGQGNQPQHF.

This sequence joins TRBV19 and TRBJ1-2, with 9 bases aligning to TRBD1. V shed 3 bases, J shed 6 bases, and the junction held 20 bases outside the gene matches. This CDR3 region has 19 residues. Germline CDR1 is LNHDA and CDR2 is SQIVND (reference sequence). CDR3 sequence reads: CASSILAIPQGATTNGYTF. The CDR3 DNA sequence: TGTGCCAGTAGTATCCTGGCTATCCCACAGGGGGCTACGACTAATGGCTACACCTTC.

CDR3: CASRSGRGEYEQYF. As DNA, the CDR3 is TGTGCCAGCCGCAGCGGGCGGGGGGAATACGAGCAGTACTTC. This sequence joins TRBV7-9 and TRBJ2-7, with 8 bases aligning to TRBD2. The germline CDR1 and CDR2 sequences are SEHNR and FQNEAQ (reference sequence). V trimming: 8 bases; J trimming: 4 bases; junction bases outside the gene matches: 10. The length of the CDR3 is 14 residues.

In this sample, this clone turned up a few times. The J gene is TRBJ1-1, the V gene TRBV28; 8 bases are shared with TRBD1. CDR3 length: 13 amino acids. J lost 4 bases, V lost 6 bases, and 4 bases had no gene match. The V gene's germline CDR1 is MDHEN and CDR2 SYDVKM. The CDR3 is CASSRDRPTEAFF. CDR3 bases: TGTGCCAGCAGCCGGGACAGGCCCACTGAAGCTTTCTTT.

The chain is built from TRBV5-5 and TRBJ1-5; D gene ambiguous. Trimming removed 4 bases at V and 5 bases at J, with 13 bases between. The CDR3 contains 14 residues. Germline V CDR1 and CDR2: SGHKS, YYEKEE (reference sequence). CDR3 amino acids: CASSLEDGDQPQHF. In DNA, the CDR3 is TGTGCCAGCAGCCTCGAAGACGGAGATCAGCCCCAGCATTTT.

The V and J genes are TRBV2 and TRBJ2-5, with 9 bases fitting TRBD1. The J segment lost 5 bases and the V segment lost 3 bases, leaving 7 bases of the junction unmatched. The CDR3 runs 15 residues. Germline V gene lookup returns CDR1 SNHLY and CDR2 FYNNEI. Here the CDR3 DNA reads TGTGCCAGCAGTGACGGGACAGGGATCAGGGAGACCCAGTACTTC. This sequence encodes CASSDGTGIRETQYF.

A word on this clone: Other DNA sequences in this sample translate to the same CDR3. The rearrangement links TRBV5-4 to TRBJ1-2; D unresolved. Germline V gene data show CDR1 as SGHNT and CDR2 as YYREEE (reference sequence). The CDR3 consists of 14 residues. The germline V and J ends were trimmed by 5 bases and 3 bases, with 14 bases remaining between them. This CDR3 is CASRPPREHYGYTF. CDR3 nucleotide sequence: TGTGCCAGCAGACCCCCTCGGGAACACTATGGCTACACCTTC.

Remarks on this clone: The DNA is left out, because the CDR3 cannot be placed on it with certainty; the CDR3 is given as TCRdb lists it. V usage is TRBV6-5 and J usage is TRBJ2-3; TRBD1, as called in the table, went unchecked against the DNA. Germline loops: CDR1 MNHEY, CDR2 SVGAGI. The CDR3 is 14 residues long, ends included. CDR3 sequence reads: CASSSSGQTDTQYF.

The gene calls are TRBV7-9 and TRBJ2-3; 8 positions match TRBD2. This CDR3 comprises 14 residues. Germline V gene data show CDR1 as SEHNR and CDR2 as FQNEAQ (reference sequence). With V trimmed by 2 bases and J by 6 bases, 4 bases remained unmatched. The CDR3 DNA reads as TGTGCCAGCAGCTTAACCGGGGGGGCGGATACGCAGTATTTT. Translation: CASSLTGGADTQYF.

As DNA, the CDR3 is TGTGCCAGCAGCTTGGGCACTGAAGCTTTCTTT. Amino acid sequence: CASSLGTEAFF. The chain combines TRBV7-9 with TRBJ1-1; D is unresolved. Germline loops: CDR1 SEHNR, CDR2 FQNEAQ (reference sequence). The ends were cut back, 3 bases at V and 4 bases at J, with 3 bases in the middle. This CDR3 region has 11 residues.

As regards this clone: Other DNA variants within this sample encode the same CDR3. The genes are TRBV30 and TRBJ2-3; tentative D call: TRBD2 (7 bases). The CDR3 is 13 residues long. Trimming took 4 bases from V and 6 from J, leaving 14 bases between them. CDR1 is GTSNPN, CDR2 SVGIG, per germline (reference sequence). CDR3 bases: TGTGCCTGGAACGAGGGGGGGCCGGATACGCAGTATTTT. Amino acid sequence: CAWNEGGPDTQYF.

V is TRBV12-5 and J is TRBJ2-7, with a weak D call TRBD1 (5 bases). V was cut by 5 bases and J by 3 bases, with 14 bases left in between. This CDR3 is built from 14 residues. Looked up from germline, CDR1 is LGHNT and CDR2 is FRNRAP. CDR3 bases: TGTGCTAGTGGTGATGACAGATTGAACTACGAGCAGTACTTC. Its translation is CASGDDRLNYEQYF.

The V and J genes are TRBV11-2 and TRBJ1-3; D gene uncertain. Looked up from germline, CDR1 is SGHAT and CDR2 is FQNNGV. This CDR3 spans 14 amino acids. Trimming shortened V by 0 bases and J by 1 base, and 4 bases separated the two germline ends. The CDR3: CASSLDSSGNTIYF. Here the CDR3 DNA reads TGTGCCAGCAGCTTAGACTCTTCTGGAAACACCATATATTTT.

The chain joins TRBV4-1 to TRBJ1-5, with D uncertain. This CDR3 has 17 residues. V was cut by 4 bases and J by 4 bases, with 20 bases left in between. Germline CDR1 is MGHRA and CDR2 is YSYEKL. CDR3 bases: TGCGCCAGCAGCCCCCGTGGGGTGTTAATGGGAAATCAGCCCCAGCATTTT. Its translation: CASSPRGVLMGNQPQHF.

V is TRBV19 and J is TRBJ2-3; 7 bases are shared with TRBD1. Per germline, CDR1 LNHDA and CDR2 SQIVND (reference sequence). Unmatched junction bases numbered 9, after V lost 7 bases and J lost 5 bases. CDR3 length: 14 amino acids. CDR3 protein: CASTATGIGDTQYF. DNA for the CDR3: TGTGCCAGTACCGCGACAGGGATAGGAGATACGCAGTATTTT.

V gene TRBV4-2 combines with J gene TRBJ2-1, with 14 bases that match TRBD2. Germline V gene lookup returns CDR1 LGHNA and CDR2 YNFKEQ. This CDR3 has 15 residues. V was pared by 4 bases and J by 8 bases, with 4 bases of the junction left unmatched. The CDR3, as DNA: TGTGCCAGCAGCCCGACTAGCGGGGGGGCCCATGAGCAGTTCTTC. It encodes CASSPTSGGAHEQFF.

A note on this clone: At one boundary the junction diverges from the germline segment, which might be a read error. The genes are TRBV4-1 and TRBJ2-1, with D possibly being TRBD1 or TRBD2 (5 bases each). The CDR3 loop spans 11 amino acids. Germline-derived CDR1 and CDR2 are MGHRA and YSYEKL. In DNA, the CDR3 is TGCGCCAGCAGCAAAGAGGGGGAGCAGTTCTTC. Encoded protein: CASSKEGEQFF.

This chain links TRBV12-5 with TRBJ1-2, with D possibly TRBD1 on 5 matching bases. From germline, CDR1 is LGHNT and CDR2 FRNRAP. V lost 7 bases, J lost 8 bases, and 17 bases lay in between. This CDR3 has 13 residues. The DNA of the CDR3 is TGTGCTAGTGTCCACTCCACAGGCCACGGCTACACCTTC. Translated, it gives CASVHSTGHGYTF. Complete variable domain (other parts from reference TRBV12-5 and TRBJ1-2): DARVTQTPRHKVTEMGQEVTMRCQPILGHNTVFWYRQTMMQGLELLAYFRNRAPLDDSGMPKDRFSAEMPDATLATLKIQPSEPRDSAVYFCASVHSTGHGYTFGSGTRLTVV.

The rearrangement links TRBV6-6 to TRBJ1-2; tentatively, D is TRBD1 (6 bases). V was cut by 5 bases and J by 0 bases, with 10 bases left in between. The CDR3 loop spans 14 amino acids. CDR1 and CDR2 from the germline V gene are MNHNY and SVGAGI (reference sequence). Here the CDR3 DNA reads TGTGCCAGCAGTGAGACAGGATCTAACTATGGCTACACCTTC. The encoded protein is CASSETGSNYGYTF.